The clone carrying this T cell receptor (beta chain) was counted ten times or more. The sample comes from a study of blood T cells in healthy people across ages. The use of a sample-barcoded 5' primer and a J-beta primer mix characterized a second PCR of roughly 6 to 11 cycles. MiXCR was run by TCRdb on the 5' RACE reads, yielding one entry per CDR3 protein. The sample includes about a million distinct CDR3 sequences, roughly 51% of them seen just once. Sample: blood. The clonotype was recovered from a woman in her sixties in good health.

CDR3 amino acids: CASSLAQAASYGYTF. CDR3 nucleotide sequence: TGTGCCAGCAGCTTAGCGCAAGCAGCCTCCTATGGCTACACCTTC. The V call is TRBV7-9, the J call TRBJ1-2; no clear D. CDR3 length: 15 residues. Per the germline V gene, CDR1 is SEHNR and CDR2 is FQNEAQ (reference sequence). V dropped 0 bases and J dropped 4 bases, with 12 bases sitting between them.